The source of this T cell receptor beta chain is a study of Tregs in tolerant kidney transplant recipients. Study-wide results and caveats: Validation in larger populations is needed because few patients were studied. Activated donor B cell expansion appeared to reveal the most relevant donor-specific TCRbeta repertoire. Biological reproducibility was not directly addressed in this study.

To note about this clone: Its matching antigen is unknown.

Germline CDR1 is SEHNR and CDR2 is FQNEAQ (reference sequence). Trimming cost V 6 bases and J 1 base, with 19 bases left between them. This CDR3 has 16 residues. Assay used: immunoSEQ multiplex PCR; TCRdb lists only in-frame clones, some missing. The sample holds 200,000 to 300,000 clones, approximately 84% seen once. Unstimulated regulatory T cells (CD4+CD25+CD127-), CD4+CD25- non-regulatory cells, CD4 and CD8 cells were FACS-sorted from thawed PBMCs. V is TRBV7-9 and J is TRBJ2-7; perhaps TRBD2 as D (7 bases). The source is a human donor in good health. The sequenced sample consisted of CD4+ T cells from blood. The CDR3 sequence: CASSLLGGGGSYEQYF. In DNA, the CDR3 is TGTGCCAGCAGTCTCCTCGGGGGCGGGGGATCCTACGAGCAGTACTTC.